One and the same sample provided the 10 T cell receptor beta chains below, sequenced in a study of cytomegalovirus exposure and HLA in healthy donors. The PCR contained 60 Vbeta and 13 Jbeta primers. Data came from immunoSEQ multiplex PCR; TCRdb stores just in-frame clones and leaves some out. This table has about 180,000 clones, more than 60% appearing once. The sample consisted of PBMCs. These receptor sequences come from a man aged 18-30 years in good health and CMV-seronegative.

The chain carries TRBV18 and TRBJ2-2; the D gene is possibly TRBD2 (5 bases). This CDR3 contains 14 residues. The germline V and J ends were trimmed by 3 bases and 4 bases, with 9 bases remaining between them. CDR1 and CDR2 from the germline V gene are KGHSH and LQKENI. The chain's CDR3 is CASSPRRSTGELFF. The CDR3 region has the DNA TGTGCCAGCTCACCGAGGAGGAGCACCGGGGAGCTGTTTTTT.

CDR3 coding DNA: TGTGCCAGCAGCTTAAGTGGCTCGGGTATTGATACGCAGTATTTT. Translated, it gives CASSLSGSGIDTQYF. The V and J genes are TRBV7-3 and TRBJ2-3; D gene ambiguous. The CDR3 covers 15 residues. In germline, CDR1 is SGHTA, CDR2 FQGTGA. V lost 1 base and J lost 6, with 14 bases in between.

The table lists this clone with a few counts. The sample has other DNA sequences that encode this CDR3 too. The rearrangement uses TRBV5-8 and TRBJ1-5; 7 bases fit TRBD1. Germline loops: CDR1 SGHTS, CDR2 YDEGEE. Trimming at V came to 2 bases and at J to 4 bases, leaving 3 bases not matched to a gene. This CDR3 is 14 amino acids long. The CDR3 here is CASSLLQGNQPQHF. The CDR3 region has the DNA TGTGCCAGCAGCTTACTACAGGGGAATCAGCCCCAGCATTTT. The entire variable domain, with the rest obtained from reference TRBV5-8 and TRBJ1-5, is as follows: EAGVTQSPTHLIKTRGQQATLRCSPISGHTSVYWYQQALGLGLQFLLWYDEGEERNRGNFPPRFSGRQFPNYSSELNVNALELEDSALYLCASSLLQGNQPQHFGDGTRLSIL.

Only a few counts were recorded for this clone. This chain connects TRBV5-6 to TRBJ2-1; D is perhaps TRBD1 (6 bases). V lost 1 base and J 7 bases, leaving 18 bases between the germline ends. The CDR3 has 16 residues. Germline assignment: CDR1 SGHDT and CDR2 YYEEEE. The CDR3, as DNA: TGTGCCAGCAGCTTGAGACAGGCTCTTGCTTTGAATGAGCAGTTCTTC. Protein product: CASSLRQALALNEQFF. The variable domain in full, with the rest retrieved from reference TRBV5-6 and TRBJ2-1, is DAGVTQSPTHLIKTRGQQVTLRCSPKSGHDTVSWYQQALGQGPQFIFQYYEEEERQRGNFPDRFSGHQFPNYSSELNVNALLLGDSALYLCASSLRQALALNEQFFGPGTRLTVL.

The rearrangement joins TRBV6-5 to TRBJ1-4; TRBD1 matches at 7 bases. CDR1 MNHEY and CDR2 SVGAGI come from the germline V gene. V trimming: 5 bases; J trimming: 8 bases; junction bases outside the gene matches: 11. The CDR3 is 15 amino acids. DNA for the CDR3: TGTGCCAGCAGTGGTCGACAGGGCTCCTCCGAAAAACTGTTTTTT. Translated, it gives CASSGRQGSSEKLFF.

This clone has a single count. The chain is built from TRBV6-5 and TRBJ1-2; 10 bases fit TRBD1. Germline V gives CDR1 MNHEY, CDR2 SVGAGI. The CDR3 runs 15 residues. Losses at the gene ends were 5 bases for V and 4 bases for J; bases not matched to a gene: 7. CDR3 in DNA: TGTGCCAGCAGTAAACCGGGACAGGGGTCCTATGGCTACACCTTC. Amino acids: CASSKPGQGSYGYTF.

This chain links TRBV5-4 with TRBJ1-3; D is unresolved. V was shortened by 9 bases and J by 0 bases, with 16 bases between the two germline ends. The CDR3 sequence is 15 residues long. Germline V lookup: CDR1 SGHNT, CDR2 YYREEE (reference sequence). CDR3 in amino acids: CAITRVASSGNTIYF. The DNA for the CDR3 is TGTGCCATCACACGGGTGGCGAGCTCTGGAAACACCATATATTTT.

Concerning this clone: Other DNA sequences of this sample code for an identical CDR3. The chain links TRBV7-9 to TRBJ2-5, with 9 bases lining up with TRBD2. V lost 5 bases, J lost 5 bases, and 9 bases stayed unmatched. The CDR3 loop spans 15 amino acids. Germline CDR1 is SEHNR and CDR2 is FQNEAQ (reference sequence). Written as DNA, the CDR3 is TGTGCCAGCAGCAGAATGGCGGGGGGGCTGGAGACCCAGTACTTC. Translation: CASSRMAGGLETQYF.

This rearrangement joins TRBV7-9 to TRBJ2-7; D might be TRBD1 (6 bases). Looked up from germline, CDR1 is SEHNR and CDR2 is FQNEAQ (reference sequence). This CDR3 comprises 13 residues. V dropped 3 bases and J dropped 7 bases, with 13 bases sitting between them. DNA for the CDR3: TGTGCCAGCAGCTTTAGCAGGGGAGAGGAGCAGTACTTC. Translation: CASSFSRGEEQYF.

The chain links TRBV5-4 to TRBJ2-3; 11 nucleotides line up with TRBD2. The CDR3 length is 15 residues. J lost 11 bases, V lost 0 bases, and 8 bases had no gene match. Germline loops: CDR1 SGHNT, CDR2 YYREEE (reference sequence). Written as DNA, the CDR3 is TGTGCCAGCAGCTTGGTACTAGCGGGGGCTCCCCGGCAGTATTTT. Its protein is CASSLVLAGAPRQYF.